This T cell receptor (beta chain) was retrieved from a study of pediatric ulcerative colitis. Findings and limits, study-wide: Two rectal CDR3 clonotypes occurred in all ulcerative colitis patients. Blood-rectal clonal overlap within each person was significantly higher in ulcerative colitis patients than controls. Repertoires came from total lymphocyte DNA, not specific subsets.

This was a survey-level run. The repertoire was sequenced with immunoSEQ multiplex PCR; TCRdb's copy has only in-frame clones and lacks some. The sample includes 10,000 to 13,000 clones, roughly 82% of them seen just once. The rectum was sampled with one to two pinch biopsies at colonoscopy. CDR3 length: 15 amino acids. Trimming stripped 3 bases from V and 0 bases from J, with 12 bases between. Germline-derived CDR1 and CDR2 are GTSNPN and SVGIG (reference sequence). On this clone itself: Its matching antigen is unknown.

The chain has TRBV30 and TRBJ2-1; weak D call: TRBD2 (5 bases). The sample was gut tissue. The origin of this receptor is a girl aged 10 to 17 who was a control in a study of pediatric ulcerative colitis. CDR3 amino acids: CAWSLRGSSYNEQFF. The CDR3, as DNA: TGTGCCTGGAGCCTTAGAGGGAGCTCCTACAATGAGCAGTTCTTC. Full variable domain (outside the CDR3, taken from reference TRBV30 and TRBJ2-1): SQTIHQWPATLVQPVGSPLSLECTVEGTSNPNLYWYRQAAGRGLQLLFYSVGIGQISSEVPQNLSASRPQDRQFILSSKKLLLSDSGFYLCAWSLRGSSYNEQFFGPGTRLTVL.